What follows are 2 T cell receptor beta chains derived from one specimen sequenced in a study of T cell responses to AZD1222 COVID-19 vaccine. TCRdb's copy holds only in-frame clones and misses some; the assay was immunoSEQ multiplex PCR. The sample contains approximately 140,000 clones, about 94% of which appear only once. Sequencing used peripheral blood, obtained on day 0 of AZD1222 vaccination. These TCRs come from an adult in good health.

J is TRBJ2-3 and V is TRBV5-1; D remains ambiguous. The CDR3 runs 14 residues. V dropped 4 bases and J dropped 2 bases, with 11 bases sitting between them. In germline, CDR1 is SGHRS, CDR2 YFSETQ. The CDR3 DNA reads TGCGCCAGCAGCCCGACCGTAACCACAGATACGCAGTATTTT. It encodes CASSPTVTTDTQYF.

The rearrangement links TRBV30 to TRBJ1-2; D gene uncertain. The ends were cut back, 2 bases at V and 3 bases at J, with 4 bases in the middle. Germline CDR1 and CDR2: GTSNPN and SVGIG (reference sequence). This CDR3 spans 11 amino acids. CDR3 protein: CAWSTYYGYTF. CDR3 DNA sequence: TGTGCCTGGAGTACCTACTATGGCTACACCTTC.